This T cell receptor beta chain appears in the sequencing data of a study of blood T cells in healthy people across ages. With a J-beta primer mix and a sample-barcoded 5' primer, a second PCR ran about 7 to 12 cycles. TCRdb reprocessed the 5' RACE reads via MiXCR and lists one record per CDR3 protein. Of around 1,800,000 distinct CDR3 sequences in the sample, about two fifths were seen once. CDR1 is DFQATT and CDR2 is SNEGSKA in the germline V gene (reference sequence). V lost 0 bases and J 0 bases, leaving 11 bases between the germline ends. This CDR3 comprises 15 residues. In its sample, this clonotype was seen a few times.

The origin of this receptor is a human donor in good health. Material for sequencing was blood. The chain combines TRBV20-1 with TRBJ2-5, with no clear D. The CDR3 nucleotides are TGCAGTGCTAGAGACCCACGCGGCTACCAAGAGACCCAGTACTTC. It codes for CSARDPRGYQETQYF.